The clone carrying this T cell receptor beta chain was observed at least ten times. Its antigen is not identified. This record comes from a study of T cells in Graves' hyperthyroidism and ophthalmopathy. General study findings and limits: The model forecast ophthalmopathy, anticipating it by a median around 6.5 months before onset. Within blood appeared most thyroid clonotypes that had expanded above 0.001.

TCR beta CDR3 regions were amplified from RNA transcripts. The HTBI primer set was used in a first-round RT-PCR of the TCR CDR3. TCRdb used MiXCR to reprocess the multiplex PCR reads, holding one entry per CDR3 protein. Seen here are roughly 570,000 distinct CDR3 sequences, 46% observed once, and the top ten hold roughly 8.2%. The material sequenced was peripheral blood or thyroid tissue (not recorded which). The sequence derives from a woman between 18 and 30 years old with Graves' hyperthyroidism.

The CDR3: CASSEDREWGNEQYF. The CDR3 DNA reads as TGTGCCAGCAGTGAAGACCGGGAGTGGGGGAACGAGCAGTACTTC. The rearrangement uses TRBV6-1 and TRBJ2-7; TRBD2 might be the D (6 bases). This CDR3 is built from 15 residues. Per the germline V gene, CDR1 is MNHNS and CDR2 is SASEGT. The V end lost 1 base, the J end lost 5 bases, and 15 bases lay between the germline ends.